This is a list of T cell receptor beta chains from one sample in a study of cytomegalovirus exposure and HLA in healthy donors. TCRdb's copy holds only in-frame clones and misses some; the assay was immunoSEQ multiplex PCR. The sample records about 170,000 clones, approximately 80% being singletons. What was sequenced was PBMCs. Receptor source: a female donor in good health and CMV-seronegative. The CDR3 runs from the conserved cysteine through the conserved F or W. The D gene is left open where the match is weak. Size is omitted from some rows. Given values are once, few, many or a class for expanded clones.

CDR3nt: TGTGCCAGCGCCGGTGCAGAGGCGGGGGGAAACATTCAGTACTTC
CDR3aa: CASAGAEAGGNIQYF
v_gene: TRBV6-5
j_gene: TRBJ2-4
abundance: once
d_gene: TRBD2

CDR3nt: TGTGCCAGCCCACCACCGTCGGGGGTGAACACTGAAGCTTTCTTT
CDR3aa: CASPPPSGVNTEAFF
v_gene: TRBV18
j_gene: TRBJ1-1
abundance: NA
d_gene: NA

CDR3nt: TGTGCCAGCAGCTTAGGGCGGATTGGGTACGAGCAGTACTTC
CDR3aa: CASSLGRIGYEQYF
v_gene: TRBV7-2
j_gene: TRBJ2-7
abundance: NA
d_gene: NA

CDR3nt: TGTGCCAGTATTCAGCCGGGGGGCCCGCCTGAAGCTTTCTTT
CDR3aa: CASIQPGGPPEAFF
v_gene: TRBV19
j_gene: TRBJ1-1
abundance: NA
d_gene: NA

CDR3nt: TGCGCCAGCAGCTTACTTCAAGAGACCCAGTACTTC
CDR3aa: CASSLLQETQYF
v_gene: TRBV5-1
j_gene: TRBJ2-5
abundance: NA
d_gene: NA

CDR3nt: TGCGCCAGCAGCCTCGCCGGGGAGACCCAGTACTTC
CDR3aa: CASSLAGETQYF
v_gene: TRBV5-1
j_gene: TRBJ2-5
abundance: NA
d_gene: NA

CDR3nt: TGCGCCAGCAGCCAAGACTCAGGGGGTGAAAACGAGCAGTACTTC
CDR3aa: CASSQDSGGENEQYF
v_gene: TRBV4-3
j_gene: TRBJ2-7
abundance: NA
d_gene: TRBD1

CDR3nt: TGTGCCAGCAGCCTGATGGCCCAGCCTTCCAGGAACGAGCAGTACTTC
CDR3aa: CASSLMAQPSRNEQYF
v_gene: TRBV5-6
j_gene: TRBJ2-7
abundance: once
d_gene: NA

CDR3nt: TGTGCCAGCGGGTCGACAGGGATCGGGACAGATACGCAGTATTTT
CDR3aa: CASGSTGIGTDTQYF
v_gene: TRBV28
j_gene: TRBJ2-3
abundance: NA
d_gene: TRBD1

CDR3nt: TGTGCCATCACCCGGACAGGGGGTTTCTACGAGCAGTACTTC
CDR3aa: CAITRTGGFYEQYF
v_gene: TRBV10-3
j_gene: TRBJ2-7
abundance: NA
d_gene: TRBD1

CDR3nt: TGTGCCAGCACCAGAGGGCCGGACCGGAGAGATACGCAGTATTTT
CDR3aa: CASTRGPDRRDTQYF
v_gene: TRBV2
j_gene: TRBJ2-3
abundance: NA
d_gene: NA

CDR3nt: TGCGCCAGCAGGCCGAACTTGGGACTAGCAAAGGGGTACAATGAGCAGTTCTTC
CDR3aa: CASRPNLGLAKGYNEQFF
v_gene: TRBV5-1
j_gene: TRBJ2-1
abundance: NA
d_gene: TRBD2

CDR3nt: TGTGCCAGTAGGGAGGACAGATCAGACTATGGCTACACCTTC
CDR3aa: CASREDRSDYGYTF
v_gene: TRBV19
j_gene: TRBJ1-2
abundance: few
d_gene: NA

CDR3nt: TGTGCCAGCAGCCTTCTACCTGCATGGGATACGCAGTATTTT
CDR3aa: CASSLLPAWDTQYF
v_gene: TRBV6-6
j_gene: TRBJ2-3
abundance: NA
d_gene: NA

CDR3nt: TGTGCCAGCAGCCCCGCGGGTTTCTTCACTGAAGCTTTCTTT
CDR3aa: CASSPAGFFTEAFF
v_gene: TRBV5-8
j_gene: TRBJ1-1
abundance: NA
d_gene: NA

CDR3nt: TGTGCCAGCAGCTCCCGGGACAGCTCCTACGAGCAGTACTTC
CDR3aa: CASSSRDSSYEQYF
v_gene: TRBV27
j_gene: TRBJ2-7
abundance: NA
d_gene: TRBD1

CDR3nt: TGTGCCAGCAGCCCCACGGCCAGGTCAGACATTCAGTACTTC
CDR3aa: CASSPTARSDIQYF
v_gene: TRBV9
j_gene: TRBJ2-4
abundance: once
d_gene: NA

CDR3nt: TGTGCCAGCAGCGAGGGAAGACTAGCGGGAGGGGACGGGGAGCTGTTTTTT
CDR3aa: CASSEGRLAGGDGELFF
v_gene: TRBV9
j_gene: TRBJ2-2
abundance: NA
d_gene: TRBD2

CDR3nt: TGTGCCAGCTCACGAGGGACAGGCTATGGCTACACCTTC
CDR3aa: CASSRGTGYGYTF
v_gene: TRBV18
j_gene: TRBJ1-2
abundance: few
d_gene: TRBD1

CDR3nt: TGTGCCAGCAGCTTGGTGGGGCCCCTAGACTACGAGCAGTACTTC
CDR3aa: CASSLVGPLDYEQYF
v_gene: TRBV5-4
j_gene: TRBJ2-7
abundance: NA
d_gene: NA

CDR3nt: TGTGCTAGCAGCTTAGATGGGGGAGGCGAGCAGTACTTC
CDR3aa: CASSLDGGGEQYF
v_gene: TRBV7-7
j_gene: TRBJ2-7
abundance: NA
d_gene: NA

CDR3nt: TGTGCCAGCAGTTACAGGGTCCATTACGAGCAGTACTTC
CDR3aa: CASSYRVHYEQYF
v_gene: TRBV28
j_gene: TRBJ2-7
abundance: NA
d_gene: NA

CDR3nt: TGCGCCAGCAGTGAGGTCACAGACACAGATACGCAGTATTTT
CDR3aa: CASSEVTDTDTQYF
v_gene: TRBV10-2
j_gene: TRBJ2-3
abundance: NA
d_gene: NA

CDR3nt: TGTGCCAGCAGCACTCAGACAGGGTTTGACTATGGCTACACCTTC
CDR3aa: CASSTQTGFDYGYTF
v_gene: TRBV7-9
j_gene: TRBJ1-2
abundance: NA
d_gene: TRBD1

CDR3nt: TGTGCCAGCAGGGACAGGCGCGGGACCCAATACGAGCAGTACTTC
CDR3aa: CASRDRRGTQYEQYF
v_gene: TRBV2
j_gene: TRBJ2-7
abundance: NA
d_gene: NA

CDR3nt: TGTGCCAGCAGTTCCGAGACAGGGGGGTCCTGCGAGCAGTACTTC
CDR3aa: CASSSETGGSCEQYF
v_gene: TRBV27
j_gene: TRBJ2-7
abundance: NA
d_gene: TRBD1

CDR3nt: TGTGCCAGTACCGAGGGGGCAGGGCAAAACATTCAGTACTTC
CDR3aa: CASTEGAGQNIQYF
v_gene: TRBV7-2
j_gene: TRBJ2-4
abundance: few
d_gene: TRBD1

CDR3nt: TGTGCCAGCAGCTTAATGGCGACAGCCCTCACAGATACGCAGTATTTT
CDR3aa: CASSLMATALTDTQYF
v_gene: TRBV7-2
j_gene: TRBJ2-3
abundance: once
d_gene: NA

CDR3nt: TGCGCCAGCAGCCCGACAGGGACAATTAACACCGGGGAGCTGTTTTTT
CDR3aa: CASSPTGTINTGELFF
v_gene: TRBV5-1
j_gene: TRBJ2-2
abundance: NA
d_gene: TRBD1

CDR3nt: TGTGCCAGTAGTATACGGGGACAGGGGGCAAGCAATCAGCCCCAGCATTTT
CDR3aa: CASSIRGQGASNQPQHF
v_gene: TRBV19
j_gene: TRBJ1-5
abundance: few
d_gene: TRBD1

CDR3nt: TGTGCCAGCAGCCTACAGGAGTTTGGCTACACCTTC
CDR3aa: CASSLQEFGYTF
v_gene: TRBV7-2
j_gene: TRBJ1-2
abundance: NA
d_gene: NA

CDR3nt: TGTGCCAGCAGTACGCCGGGACTTATACACAGATTAGGGCAGTATTTT
CDR3aa: CASSTPGLIHRLGQYF
v_gene: TRBV28
j_gene: TRBJ2-3
abundance: NA
d_gene: NA

CDR3nt: TGTGCCATCTCCCTCGGGACAGGGGGCAATAGGGCAGAGACCCAGTACTTC
CDR3aa: CAISLGTGGNRAETQYF
v_gene: TRBV10-3
j_gene: TRBJ2-5
abundance: NA
d_gene: TRBD1

CDR3nt: TGTGCCAGCTCACGTACTAGCGGGAGTGGGCGCACAGATACGCAGTATTTT
CDR3aa: CASSRTSGSGRTDTQYF
v_gene: TRBV18
j_gene: TRBJ2-3
abundance: NA
d_gene: TRBD2

CDR3nt: TGTGCCAGCAGTGCCCAGCAGGGCCTATACAATGAGCAGTTCTTC
CDR3aa: CASSAQQGLYNEQFF
v_gene: TRBV6-5
j_gene: TRBJ2-1
abundance: NA
d_gene: NA

CDR3nt: TGTGCCAGCAGACGCGAGCGGGCGGGGGAGACCCAGTACTTC
CDR3aa: CASRRERAGETQYF
v_gene: TRBV6-5
j_gene: TRBJ2-5
abundance: NA
d_gene: NA

CDR3nt: TGTGCCAGCAGCCTTCAAAGGCGGGAGTCAAAAAACAGTCAGTACTTC
CDR3aa: CASSLQRRESKNSQYF
v_gene: TRBV5-6
j_gene: TRBJ2-4
abundance: NA
d_gene: TRBD2

CDR3nt: TGTGCCAGCAGTTCCCCCAGAGCGGGACTAGCGGGTATAACGTACGAGCAGTACTTC
CDR3aa: CASSSPRAGLAGITYEQYF
v_gene: TRBV28
j_gene: TRBJ2-7
abundance: NA
d_gene: TRBD2

CDR3nt: TGCGCCAGCAGCCATGTGGGGGGACTCTACAATGAGCAGTTCTTC
CDR3aa: CASSHVGGLYNEQFF
v_gene: TRBV4-3
j_gene: TRBJ2-1
abundance: NA
d_gene: NA

CDR3nt: TGTGCCAGCTCCCCACGGGGAGGGAGCACAGATACGCAGTATTTT
CDR3aa: CASSPRGGSTDTQYF
v_gene: TRBV18
j_gene: TRBJ2-3
abundance: once
d_gene: TRBD2

CDR3nt: TGTGCCAGCAGCCCCTCCCCTAGCGGGAGCTACGAGCAGTACTTC
CDR3aa: CASSPSPSGSYEQYF
v_gene: TRBV7-2
j_gene: TRBJ2-7
abundance: once
d_gene: TRBD2

CDR3nt: TGTGCCTGGAGTGCGTCACAGGGGTACAGAAACACCATATATTTT
CDR3aa: CAWSASQGYRNTIYF
v_gene: TRBV30
j_gene: TRBJ1-3
abundance: NA
d_gene: TRBD1

CDR3nt: TGTGCCTGGAAACAGGGGCCTAATGAAAAACTGTTTTTT
CDR3aa: CAWKQGPNEKLFF
v_gene: TRBV30
j_gene: TRBJ1-4
abundance: NA
d_gene: TRBD1

CDR3nt: TGTGCCAGCAGCTTAAGCATGACTTCGGAGACCCAGTACTTC
CDR3aa: CASSLSMTSETQYF
v_gene: TRBV5-4
j_gene: TRBJ2-5
abundance: NA
d_gene: NA

CDR3nt: TGCAGCGTTGAGGGGGGGCCTAATGAAAAACTGTTTTTT
CDR3aa: CSVEGGPNEKLFF
v_gene: TRBV29-1
j_gene: TRBJ1-4
abundance: NA
d_gene: NA

CDR3nt: TGTGCCAGCAGTTACTCGAGCGGGAGAGGGCAAGAGACCCAGTACTTC
CDR3aa: CASSYSSGRGQETQYF
v_gene: TRBV6-5
j_gene: TRBJ2-5
abundance: few
d_gene: TRBD2

CDR3nt: TGCAGCGTTGTCACAGGGCCCGGGGAGCTGTTTTTT
CDR3aa: CSVVTGPGELFF
v_gene: TRBV29-1
j_gene: TRBJ2-2
abundance: NA
d_gene: NA

CDR3nt: TGTGCCACCAGCTCCGATGGCGGGAGGGTCATGAACACTGAAGCTTTCTTT
CDR3aa: CATSSDGGRVMNTEAFF
v_gene: TRBV15
j_gene: TRBJ1-1
abundance: once
d_gene: NA

CDR3nt: TGTGCCAGCAGCTCCCAGACTAGCGGGAGGGCCTGGGAGCAGTTCTTC
CDR3aa: CASSSQTSGRAWEQFF
v_gene: TRBV7-9
j_gene: TRBJ2-1
abundance: NA
d_gene: TRBD2

CDR3nt: TGTGCCAGCAGCCAAGGGGGCAGGGGCTTATACGAGCAGTACTTC
CDR3aa: CASSQGGRGLYEQYF
v_gene: TRBV14
j_gene: TRBJ2-7
abundance: NA
d_gene: NA

CDR3nt: TGTGCCAGTAGTACATTAGGACAGGGATCCAATGAGCAGTTCTTC
CDR3aa: CASSTLGQGSNEQFF
v_gene: TRBV19
j_gene: TRBJ2-1
abundance: NA
d_gene: TRBD1

CDR3nt: TGTGCCAGCAGTACCGGGACTAGCGATTGGATCGGGGAGCTGTTTTTT
CDR3aa: CASSTGTSDWIGELFF
v_gene: TRBV4-2
j_gene: TRBJ2-2
abundance: NA
d_gene: TRBD2

CDR3nt: TGCGCCAGCAGCTCCCCCACGCGGGGGAGAGGAGAGACCCAGTACTTC
CDR3aa: CASSSPTRGRGETQYF
v_gene: TRBV5-1
j_gene: TRBJ2-5
abundance: few
d_gene: TRBD2

CDR3nt: TGCGCCAGCAGCTTGACTAGCAAAGAGACCCAGTACTTC
CDR3aa: CASSLTSKETQYF
v_gene: TRBV5-1
j_gene: TRBJ2-5
abundance: NA
d_gene: NA

CDR3nt: TGCGCCAGCAACCTAATCTCACCCTTCAAAAACAGTCAGTACTTC
CDR3aa: CASNLISPFKNSQYF
v_gene: TRBV23-1
j_gene: TRBJ2-4
abundance: NA
d_gene: NA

CDR3nt: TGTGCCAGTAGTACTACGAGGGCACCCCTCCACTTT
CDR3aa: CASSTTRAPLHF
v_gene: TRBV19
j_gene: TRBJ1-6
abundance: once
d_gene: NA

CDR3nt: TGCAGCGTGCCTCCCGGGGGGCAGGAGGAGACCCAGTACTTC
CDR3aa: CSVPPGGQEETQYF
v_gene: TRBV29-1
j_gene: TRBJ2-5
abundance: NA
d_gene: NA